The 19 T cell receptor beta chains given below trace back to one sample, sequenced in a study of T cell repertoires in cytomegalovirus infection. One entry per CDR3 protein results from TCRdb running MiXCR on the reads. The sample contains approximately 630,000 distinct CDR3 sequences, 20% to 25% of which appear only once. The material sequenced was CD8+ T cells from PBMCs. These receptors came from a human donor in good health (CMV status not recorded). Some clones in this sample may be carry-over from other donors' samples.

This chain uses TRBV4-3 with TRBJ2-2, with 10 bases identical to TRBD1. The CDR3 loop spans 15 amino acids. The J segment lost 2 bases and the V segment lost 5 bases, leaving 2 bases of the junction unmatched. Germline CDR1 is LGHNA and CDR2 is YSLEER. The DNA for the CDR3 is TGCGCCAGCAGCGGGACAGGGGTAAACACCGGGGAGCTGTTTTTT. Its translation: CASSGTGVNTGELFF.

The V gene is TRBV20-1, the J gene TRBJ1-2; tentative D call: TRBD1 (6 bases). This CDR3 comprises 15 residues. Germline values: CDR1 DFQATT, CDR2 SNEGSKA (reference sequence). V was clipped by 4 bases and J by 4 bases, with 19 bases between them. Here the CDR3 reads CSATHPRGHSYGYTF. DNA for the CDR3: TGCAGTGCTACTCACCCCCGGGGGCACTCCTATGGCTACACCTTC.

This chain joins TRBV6-5 and TRBJ2-7; TRBD2 aligns across 11 bases. V lost 4 bases and J lost 2; bases outside the gene matches: 10. Germline values: CDR1 MNHEY, CDR2 SVGAGI. There are 17 residues in the CDR3. CDR3 protein: CASSSDSVAGGPYEQYF. In DNA, the CDR3 is TGTGCCAGCAGTTCGGACAGTGTAGCGGGGGGGCCCTACGAGCAGTACTTC.

J is TRBJ1-5 and V is TRBV10-3; D unclear. Germline loops: CDR1 ENHRY, CDR2 SYGVKD. V was shortened by 6 bases and J by 1 base, with 13 bases between the two germline ends. The CDR3 contains 15 residues. CDR3 in DNA: TGTGCCATCAGGGACCCGGGAGGGAGCAATCAGCCCCAGCATTTT. This gives the protein CAIRDPGGSNQPQHF.

J is TRBJ2-3 and V is TRBV20-1; D might be TRBD1 or TRBD2, each matching 5 bases. V lost 6 bases and J 0 bases, leaving 10 bases between the germline ends. The CDR3 has 13 residues. Germline V gene data show CDR1 as DFQATT and CDR2 as SNEGSKA (reference sequence). The CDR3 loop reads CSAGDLSTDTQYF. The CDR3 DNA reads as TGCAGTGCAGGGGACCTTAGCACAGATACGCAGTATTTT.

This clonotype was seen a handful of times. The rearrangement uses TRBV28 and TRBJ2-5; TRBD1 aligns across 9 bases. Germline values: CDR1 MDHEN, CDR2 SYDVKM. The CDR3 is 16 amino acids. Trimming cost V 3 bases and J 5 bases; bases outside gene matches: 10. The CDR3 loop reads CASSFPGQGVVETQYF. CDR3 sequence (DNA): TGTGCCAGCAGTTTTCCGGGACAGGGCGTCGTTGAGACCCAGTACTTC.

This clonotype was seen a single time. The V and J genes are TRBV29-1 and TRBJ2-2; D not certain. Germline assignment: CDR1 SQVTM and CDR2 ANQGSEA. This CDR3 spans 15 amino acids. V dropped 1 base and J dropped 3 bases, with 12 bases sitting between them. The CDR3 sequence is CSVEGTPSDTGELFF. CDR3 DNA: TGCAGCGTTGAAGGGACCCCATCCGACACCGGGGAGCTGTTTTTT.

For the CDR3, the DNA is TGTGCCAGCAGTGAAGGCCTTGCGGAGTACTTC. Protein: CASSEGLAEYF. The chain is built from TRBV2 and TRBJ2-5; D not certain. The CDR3 is 11 residues long. With 1 base removed from V and 12 bases from J, the gap between germline ends came to 9 bases. Germline-derived CDR1 and CDR2 are SNHLY and FYNNEI.

This chain links TRBV29-1 with TRBJ2-7; D call uncertain. V lost 4 bases, J lost 4 bases, and 8 bases lay in between. Per the germline V gene, CDR1 is SQVTM and CDR2 is ANQGSEA. The CDR3 length is 11 residues. As DNA, the CDR3 is TGCAGCGTTGTCGGTGCATACGAGCAGTACTTC. Translation: CSVVGAYEQYF.

The table lists this clonotype with many counts. The chain carries TRBV12-3 or TRBV12-4 and TRBJ2-7, with D uncertain. The CDR3 is 12 residues long. V was cut by 1 base and J by 7 bases, with 8 bases left in between. The CDR3 spells CASSLGKLEQYF. For the CDR3, the DNA is TGTGCCAGCAGTTTAGGGAAATTGGAGCAGTACTTC.

This clonotype was recorded at least ten times. V gene TRBV6-2 or TRBV6-3 combines with J gene TRBJ2-1, with 7 nucleotides matching TRBD2. Looked up from germline, CDR1 is MNHEY and CDR2 is SVGEGT. There are 14 residues in the CDR3. J lost 4 bases, V lost 4 bases, and 4 bases had no gene match. The CDR3 spells CASSLTSSYNEQFF. The CDR3 DNA reads TGTGCCAGCAGTTTGACTAGCAGTTACAATGAGCAGTTCTTC.

To note about this clonotype: This sequence may be a read error, since a much larger clone differs from it by one base. The chain carries TRBV7-6 and TRBJ2-5; no clear D gene. CDR3 length: 14 residues. CDR1 and CDR2 (germline): SGHVS, FNYEAQ. CDR3 residues: CVSSPPTVYETQYF. DNA of the CDR3: TGTGTCAGCAGCCCCCCGACTGTCTACGAGACCCAGTACTTC.

The chain recombines TRBV4-1 with TRBJ2-2; 14 bases align to TRBD2. CDR3 size: 19 residues. The V and J ends lost 1 base and 7 bases, in that order; junction bases with no gene match: 11. Germline-derived CDR1 and CDR2 are MGHRA and YSYEKL. In nucleotides, the CDR3 is TGCGCCAGCAGCCAAGTGTTGACTAGCGGGGGGGGGTCCGGCGGGGAGCTGTTTTTT. Translating it yields CASSQVLTSGGGSGGELFF.

This clonotype was counted ten times or more. The chain employs TRBV19 and TRBJ2-1, with 8 bases aligning to TRBD1. V lost 7 bases to trimming and J lost 2 bases; unmatched junction nucleotides: 10. The germline V gene encodes CDR1 LNHDA and CDR2 SQIVND (reference sequence). The length of the CDR3 is 16 residues. The CDR3 bases are TGTGCCAGTACCTCGCACGACAGGGGAGCCTACAATGAGCAGTTCTTC. Protein: CASTSHDRGAYNEQFF.

This clonotype was seen many times. The V call is TRBV2, the J call TRBJ1-1; 7 bases fit TRBD1. The V gene end was trimmed by 4 bases and the J gene end by 1 base; junction bases not matched to a gene: 3. The V gene's germline CDR1 is SNHLY and CDR2 FYNNEI. CDR3 length: 14 residues. CDR3 sequence: CASSGGTANTEAFF. CDR3 bases: TGTGCCAGCAGTGGGGGGACAGCGAACACTGAAGCTTTCTTT.

Only a few counts were recorded for this clonotype. The V and J genes are TRBV11-2 and TRBJ1-5; D is possibly TRBD1 (5 bases). The ends were cut back, 0 bases at V and 5 bases at J, with 8 bases in the middle. The CDR3 is 14 residues long. The germline V gene encodes CDR1 SGHAT and CDR2 FQNNGV. The DNA of the CDR3 is TGTGCCAGCAGCTTAGATGTAGGGGATCAGCCCCAGCATTTT. Encoded protein: CASSLDVGDQPQHF.

V gene TRBV20-1 combines with J gene TRBJ2-1; 12 nucleotides match TRBD2. CDR1 and CDR2 (germline): DFQATT, SNEGSKA (reference sequence). The ends lost 1 base at V and 7 bases at J; junction bases unmatched: 8. This CDR3 contains 16 residues. The CDR3 sequence: CSARASLAGGMNEQFF. The CDR3 DNA sequence: TGCAGTGCTAGAGCATCACTAGCGGGGGGAATGAATGAGCAGTTCTTC.

Ten or more counts support this clonotype. The rearrangement joins TRBV7-9 to TRBJ2-7, with D hard to call. V gave up 5 bases and J gave up 3 bases, with 8 bases separating them. CDR1 SEHNR and CDR2 FQNEAQ come from the germline V gene (reference sequence). The CDR3 runs 12 residues. The CDR3 protein is CASSLPGYEQYF. As DNA, the CDR3 is TGTGCCAGCAGCCTCCCCGGCTACGAGCAGTACTTC.

The chain uses TRBV20-1 and TRBJ1-1; unclear D gene. The CDR3 is 12 residues long. Germline V gene sequence: CDR1 DFQATT, CDR2 SNEGSKA (reference sequence). V was cut by 1 base and J by 3 bases, with 6 bases left in between. The CDR3 reads CSARGGYTEAFF. Here the CDR3 DNA reads TGCAGTGCTAGAGGGGGATACACTGAAGCTTTCTTT.